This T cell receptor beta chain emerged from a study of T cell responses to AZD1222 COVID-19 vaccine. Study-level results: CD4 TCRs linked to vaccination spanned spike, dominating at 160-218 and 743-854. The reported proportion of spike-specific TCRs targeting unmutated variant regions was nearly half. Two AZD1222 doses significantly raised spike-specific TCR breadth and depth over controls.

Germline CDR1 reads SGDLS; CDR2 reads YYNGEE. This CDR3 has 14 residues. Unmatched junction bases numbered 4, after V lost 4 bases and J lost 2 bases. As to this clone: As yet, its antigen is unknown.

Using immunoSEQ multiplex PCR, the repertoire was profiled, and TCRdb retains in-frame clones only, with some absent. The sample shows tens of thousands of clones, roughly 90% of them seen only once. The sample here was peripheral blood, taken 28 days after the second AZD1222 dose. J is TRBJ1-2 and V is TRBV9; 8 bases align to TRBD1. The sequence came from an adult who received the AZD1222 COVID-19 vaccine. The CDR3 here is CASSPRTGNYGYTF. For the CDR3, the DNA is TGTGCCAGCAGCCCTCGGACAGGGAACTATGGCTACACCTTC.